This T cell receptor beta chain emerged from a study of cytomegalovirus exposure and HLA in healthy donors. Broader study findings: Later work found that TCR association rates differed between HLA loci; DRB1 had the most and HLA-C the fewest. The later analysis indicated that the majority of CMV-associated TCR beta chains appeared HLA-restricted. Many donors carried some public TCRs, although rarity characterized most TCR sequences.

A note on this clone: Its cognate antigen is unknown.

PCR amplification relied on 60 Vbeta primers (plus 13 Jbeta primers). Original data processing: It was a later analysis that counted 83 million or so unique TCR beta chains, of which some 12 million were shared. Clones were read by immunoSEQ multiplex PCR, and TCRdb kept only the in-frame ones, dropping some. V and J calls and clone size follow that table, whereas D and trimming were derived from the DNA. The sample has 150,000 to 200,000 clones, 82% seen once. The TCR comes from a man aged 50-59 years in good health and CMV-seropositive. The sample comprised PBMCs.

CDR3 amino acids: CASSPFRDSNTGELFF. The CDR3 nucleotides are TGTGCCAGCAGCCCCTTCAGGGACTCGAACACCGGGGAGCTGTTTTTT. The gene calls are TRBV11-2 and TRBJ2-2; tentatively, D is TRBD2 (6 bases). The CDR3 loop spans 16 amino acids. V was clipped by 5 bases and J by 0 bases, with 13 bases between them. Per germline, CDR1 SGHAT and CDR2 FQNNGV. Full variable domain (remainder filled in from reference TRBV11-2 and TRBJ2-2): EAGVAQSPRYKIIEKRQSVAFWCNPISGHATLYWYQQILGQGPKLLIQFQNNGVVDDSQLPKDRFSAERLKGVDSTLKIQPAKLEDSAVYLCASSPFRDSNTGELFFGEGSRLTVL.